This record looks at one T cell receptor (beta chain) sequence and its context. The source of the sample is a study of T cell changes during pregnancy in multiple sclerosis. TCRdb's table, derived via immunoSEQ multiplex PCR, lists solely in-frame clones and lacks some. Altogether about 38,000 clones are present, 90% being singletons, with the ten largest covering over 0.45%. The CDR3 is made up of 12 amino acids. Germline V gives CDR1 MNHEY, CDR2 SMNVEV (reference sequence). With 10 bases removed from V and 4 bases from J, the gap between germline ends came to 13 bases. The genes are TRBV27 and TRBJ1-2, with TRBD1 as a possible D gene (6 bases). The clonotype comes from a female donor with multiple sclerosis, enrolled in a pregnancy study. The specimen was CD4+ T cells from peripheral blood mononuclear cells, collected in the second trimester of pregnancy. CDR3 amino acids: CATRTVSYGYTF. In DNA, the CDR3 is TGTGCCACCAGGACAGTTTCCTATGGCTACACCTTC.